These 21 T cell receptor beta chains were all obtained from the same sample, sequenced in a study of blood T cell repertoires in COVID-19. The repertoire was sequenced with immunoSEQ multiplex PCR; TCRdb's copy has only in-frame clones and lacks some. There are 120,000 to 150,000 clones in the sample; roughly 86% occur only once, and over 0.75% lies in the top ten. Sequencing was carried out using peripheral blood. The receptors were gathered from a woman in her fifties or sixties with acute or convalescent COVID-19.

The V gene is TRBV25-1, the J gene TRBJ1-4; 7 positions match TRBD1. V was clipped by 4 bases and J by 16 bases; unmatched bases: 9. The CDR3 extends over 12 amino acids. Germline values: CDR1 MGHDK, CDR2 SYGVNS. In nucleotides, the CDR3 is TGTGCCAGCAGTGGACGACAGGGCCAGGGGTTTTTT. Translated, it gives CASSGRQGQGFF.

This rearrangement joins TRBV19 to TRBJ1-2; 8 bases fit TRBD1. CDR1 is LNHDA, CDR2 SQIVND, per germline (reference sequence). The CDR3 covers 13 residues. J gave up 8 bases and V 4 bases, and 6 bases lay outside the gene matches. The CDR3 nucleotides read TGTGCCAGTAGTAAAGACAGGGGCCGCGGCTACACCTTC. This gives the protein CASSKDRGRGYTF.

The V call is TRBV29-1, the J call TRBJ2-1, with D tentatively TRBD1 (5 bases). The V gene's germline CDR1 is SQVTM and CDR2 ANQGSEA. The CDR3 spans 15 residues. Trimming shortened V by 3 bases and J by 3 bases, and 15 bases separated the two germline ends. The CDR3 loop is CSVESGRDFYNEQFF. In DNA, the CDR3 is TGCAGCGTTGAGTCGGGCAGGGATTTCTACAATGAGCAGTTCTTC.

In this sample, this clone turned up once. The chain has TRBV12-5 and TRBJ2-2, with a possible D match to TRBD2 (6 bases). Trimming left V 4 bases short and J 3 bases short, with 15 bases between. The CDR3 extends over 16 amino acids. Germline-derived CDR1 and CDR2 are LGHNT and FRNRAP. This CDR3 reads CASGSSRGGDTGELFF. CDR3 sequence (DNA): TGTGCTAGTGGTTCTTCAAGGGGAGGAGACACCGGGGAGCTGTTTTTT.

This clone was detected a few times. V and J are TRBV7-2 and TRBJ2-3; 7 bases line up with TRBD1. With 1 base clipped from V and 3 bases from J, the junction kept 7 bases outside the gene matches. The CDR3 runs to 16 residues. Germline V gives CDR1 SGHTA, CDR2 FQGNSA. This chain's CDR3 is CASSLENRGITDTQYF. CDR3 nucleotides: TGTGCCAGCAGCTTAGAGAACAGGGGCATAACAGATACGCAGTATTTT.

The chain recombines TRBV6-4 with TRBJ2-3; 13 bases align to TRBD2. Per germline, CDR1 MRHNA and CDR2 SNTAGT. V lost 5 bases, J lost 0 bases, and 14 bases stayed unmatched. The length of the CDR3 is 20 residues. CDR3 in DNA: TGTGCCAGCAGTACCGGACAGGGGACTAGCGGGGCCCCTAGCACAGATACGCAGTATTTT. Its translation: CASSTGQGTSGAPSTDTQYF.

The CDR3 DNA reads as TGTGCCTGGACCGGGACAGGGCGTGAAAAACTGTTTTTT. Translation: CAWTGTGREKLFF. V usage is TRBV30 and J usage is TRBJ1-4, with 9 bases that match TRBD1. Germline V gene data show CDR1 as GTSNPN and CDR2 as SVGIG (reference sequence). The V segment lost 4 bases and the J segment 7 bases; nucleotides outside the gene matches: 4. CDR3 length: 13 residues.

As DNA, the CDR3 is TGTGCCAGCAGCTCAGGGACAGACTTATCCGAGGCTGAAGCTTTCTTT. The encoded protein is CASSSGTDLSEAEAFF. This chain connects TRBV7-3 to TRBJ1-1, with TRBD1 identical over 7 bases. J was trimmed by 6 bases and V by 4 bases; bases with no gene match: 14. The CDR3 is made up of 16 amino acids. The germline gives CDR1 SGHTA, CDR2 FQGTGA.

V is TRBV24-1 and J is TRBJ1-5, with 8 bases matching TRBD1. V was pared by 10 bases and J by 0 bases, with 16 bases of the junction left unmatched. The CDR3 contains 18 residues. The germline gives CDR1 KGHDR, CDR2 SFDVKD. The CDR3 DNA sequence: TGTGCCACAATCGTCCGGGACAGGACCTATTATAGCAATCAGCCCCAGCATTTT. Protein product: CATIVRDRTYYSNQPQHF.

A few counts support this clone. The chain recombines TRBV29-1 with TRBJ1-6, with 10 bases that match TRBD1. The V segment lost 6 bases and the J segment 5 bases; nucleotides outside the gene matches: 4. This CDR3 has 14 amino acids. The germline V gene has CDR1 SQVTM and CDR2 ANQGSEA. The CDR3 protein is CSVRTGGNNSPLHF. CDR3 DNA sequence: TGCAGCGTAAGGACAGGGGGAAATAATTCACCCCTCCACTTT. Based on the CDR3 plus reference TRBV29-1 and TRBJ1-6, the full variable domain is SAVISQKPSRDICQRGTSLTIQCQVDSQVTMMFWYRQQPGQSLTLIATANQGSEATYESGFVIDKFPISRPNLTFSTLTVSNMSPEDSSIYLCSVRTGGNNSPLHFGNGTRLTVT.

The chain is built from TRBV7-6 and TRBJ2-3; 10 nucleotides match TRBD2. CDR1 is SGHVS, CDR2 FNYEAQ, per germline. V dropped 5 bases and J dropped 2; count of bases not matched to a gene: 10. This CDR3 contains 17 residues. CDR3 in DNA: TGTGCCAGCAGCCTACCCGCTAGCGGGAGAGACACAGATACGCAGTATTTT. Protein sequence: CASSLPASGRDTDTQYF.

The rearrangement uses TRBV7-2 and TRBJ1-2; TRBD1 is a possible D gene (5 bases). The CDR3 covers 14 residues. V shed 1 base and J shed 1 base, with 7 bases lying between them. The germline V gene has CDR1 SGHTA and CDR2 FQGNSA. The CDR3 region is CASSLGGVNYGYTF. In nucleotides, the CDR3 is TGTGCCAGCAGCTTAGGGGGGGTTAACTATGGCTACACCTTC.

CDR3 protein: CASSVTGGGYGYTF. The CDR3 region has the DNA TGTGCCAGCAGCGTGACAGGGGGCGGCTATGGCTACACCTTC. This chain connects TRBV7-3 to TRBJ1-2; 10 positions match TRBD1. V lost 5 bases, J lost 4 bases, and 4 bases stayed unmatched. Germline V gene data show CDR1 as SGHTA and CDR2 as FQGTGA. The CDR3 runs 14 residues. Supplemented by reference TRBV7-3 and TRBJ1-2, the full variable domain reads GAGVSQTPSNKVTEKGKYVELRCDPISGHTALYWYRQSLGQGPEFLIYFQGTGAADDSGLPNDRFFAVRPEGSVSTLKIQRTERGDSAVYLCASSVTGGGYGYTFGSGTRLTVV.

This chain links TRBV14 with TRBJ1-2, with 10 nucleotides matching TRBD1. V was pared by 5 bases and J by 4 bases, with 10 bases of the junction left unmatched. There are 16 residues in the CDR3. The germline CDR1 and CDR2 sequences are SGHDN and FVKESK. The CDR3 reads CASSTLATGGSYGYTF. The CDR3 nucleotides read TGTGCCAGCAGCACCCTCGCGACAGGGGGCAGCTATGGCTACACCTTC.

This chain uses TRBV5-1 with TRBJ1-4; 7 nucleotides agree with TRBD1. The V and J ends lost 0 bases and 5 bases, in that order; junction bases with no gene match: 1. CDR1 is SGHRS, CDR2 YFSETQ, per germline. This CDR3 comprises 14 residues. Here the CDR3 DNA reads TGCGCCAGCAGCTTGGGACAGGGAAATGAAAAACTGTTTTTT. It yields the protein CASSLGQGNEKLFF.

CDR3 nucleotide sequence: TGTGCCAGCAGCCCCAGCGGGAGTAGGTCCGGGGAGCTGTTTTTT. It codes for CASSPSGSRSGELFF. V gene TRBV4-2 combines with J gene TRBJ2-2; 8 positions match TRBD2. With 4 bases clipped from V and 6 bases from J, the junction kept 7 bases outside the gene matches. The length of the CDR3 is 15 residues. Germline V gives CDR1 LGHNA, CDR2 YNFKEQ.

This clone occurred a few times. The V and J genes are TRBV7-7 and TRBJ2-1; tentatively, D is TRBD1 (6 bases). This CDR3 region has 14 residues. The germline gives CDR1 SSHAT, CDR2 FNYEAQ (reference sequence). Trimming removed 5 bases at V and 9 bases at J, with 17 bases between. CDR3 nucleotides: TGTGCCAGCAGCGTTTCCACAGGGCACGCTGAGCAGTTCTTC. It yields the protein CASSVSTGHAEQFF.

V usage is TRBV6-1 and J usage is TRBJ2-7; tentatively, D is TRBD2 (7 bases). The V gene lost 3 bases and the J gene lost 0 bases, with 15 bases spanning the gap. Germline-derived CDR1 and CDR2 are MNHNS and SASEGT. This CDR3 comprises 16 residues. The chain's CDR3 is CASSDSGTMSSYEQYF. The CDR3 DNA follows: TGTGCCAGCAGTGACAGCGGGACAATGTCCTCCTACGAGCAGTACTTC.

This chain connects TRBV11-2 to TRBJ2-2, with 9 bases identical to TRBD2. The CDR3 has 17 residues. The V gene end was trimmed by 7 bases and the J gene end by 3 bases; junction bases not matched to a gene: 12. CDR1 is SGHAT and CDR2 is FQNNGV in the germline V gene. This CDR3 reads CASTIAGEGKDTGELFF. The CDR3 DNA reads TGTGCCAGCACTATAGCGGGAGAGGGAAAGGACACCGGGGAGCTGTTTTTT. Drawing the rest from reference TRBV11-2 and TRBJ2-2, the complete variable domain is EAGVAQSPRYKIIEKRQSVAFWCNPISGHATLYWYQQILGQGPKLLIQFQNNGVVDDSQLPKDRFSAERLKGVDSTLKIQPAKLEDSAVYLCASTIAGEGKDTGELFFGEGSRLTVL.

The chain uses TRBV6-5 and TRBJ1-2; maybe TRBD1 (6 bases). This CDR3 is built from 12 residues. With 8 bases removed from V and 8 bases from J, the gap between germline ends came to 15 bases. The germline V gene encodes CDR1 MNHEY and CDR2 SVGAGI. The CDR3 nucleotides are TGTGCCAGCCGGCTCGCAGGGGAAGGCTACACCTTC. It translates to CASRLAGEGYTF.

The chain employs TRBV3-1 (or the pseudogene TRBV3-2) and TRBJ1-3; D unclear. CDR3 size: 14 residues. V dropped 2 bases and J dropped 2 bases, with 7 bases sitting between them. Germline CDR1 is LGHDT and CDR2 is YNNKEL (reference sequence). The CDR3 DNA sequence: TGTGCCAGCAGCCAAACCGGGGCTGGAAACACCATATATTTT. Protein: CASSQTGAGNTIYF.